The present T cell receptor beta chain was sequenced within a study of shared clonotypes between healthy human individuals (dated by TCRdb to the early 2020s). Notes on the research overall: Two women and a few men aged 18 to 49 years were included in the cohort. Per donor, three plates each were used for CD4 naive and CD4 memory, two for CD8 naive, and one for CD8 memory. To estimate repertoire size and how much clonotypes are shared between individuals, the study performed deep sequencing of blood TCR repertoires from roughly five healthy adults. To increase sequencing depth and limit assay-specific biases, TCR repertoire library preparation and sequencing were carried out by different laboratories using diverse techniques. Each donor's leukapheresis produced roughly between about 0.8 and 8.9 billion PBMCs. Beyond this particular receptor, the publication reports: Clonotypes shared by all four sorted-subset donors showed higher generation probabilities than non-shared clonotypes. Sampling was restricted to blood, and TCR repertoires in tissues likely differ from the TCR repertoires found in blood. Even with the large sequencing depth, rarefaction of the sorted-subset datasets indicated that sequencing was incomplete. Because the study included only a small number of donors, the genetic and exposure-history diversity represented was limited. Sharing across a few donors was observed for approximately 5% of naive CD4, 3.5% of naive CD8, 2.3% of memory CD4, and around 0.4% of memory CD8 clonotypes. Naive subsets generally had larger estimated clonotype richness than memory subsets did. Pairwise subsampling led to the expectation that sequencing depth would affect the degree of clonotype sharing among donors.

CD8 naive samples were CD45RO-negative cells positively selected for CCR7, giving a CD45RA+CCR7+ population that excluded TemRA cells. The donors were healthy, HIV-negative adults with no recently reported acute infections or vaccinations. Every donor was a Caucasian adult living in Nashville, Tennessee, USA. Blood was obtained by leukapheresis, after which PBMCs were separated by Ficoll-Histopaque density gradient centrifugation and cryopreserved in liquid nitrogen vapor phase. Analytical flow cytometry was used to check the purity and quantity of each magnetically sorted T cell population. Genomic DNA was isolated from each sorted fraction and quantified by UV absorbance on a Nanodrop 2000c. TCR CDR3 regions were amplified from genomic DNA by multiplex PCR using the deep immunoSEQ assay. Extracted genomic DNA from each cell subset was spread evenly across all wells of several immunoSEQ 96-well plates, with each plate serving as a replicate. For sorted subsets, approximately 200 ng of genomic DNA, equivalent to 25,000 to 35,000 T cell genomes, went into each replicate PCR. Purified libraries were measured with a Qubit 3.0 fluorometer, size-checked on a Bioanalyzer 2100, and measured again with the KAPA Library Quantification kit. Every immunoSEQ 96-well plate was sequenced on a separate single-read 150-cycle Illumina NextSeq 550 flow cell. Turning to the authors' computational methods: The immunoSEQ output contained only junctional sequences without quality scores, so filtering could not match that applied to full-length reads. To assign V/J genes and CDR3, sequences were annotated against IMGT germline references using PyIR, a Python wrapper for IgBLAST v1.9. Reads were removed for weak V/J assignments (E-value above 1e-6), missing CDR3, stop codons, out-of-frame junctions, or ambiguous translated residues. V3J clonotypes were defined as sequences sharing the same inferred V gene, J gene, and CDR3 amino acid sequence. The percentage overlap between two repertoires was calculated by dividing the number of shared unique clonotypes by the size of the smaller repertoire. Three approaches were used to assess repertoire richness: RTK rarefaction, the Chao1 estimator, and Recon v2.1 estimates of unobserved clonotypes. For all TCRbeta clonotypes obtained by the gDNA method from a handful of donors, generation probabilities were computed with OLGA. TCRdb took over this immuneACCESS table, retaining in-frame rearrangements with V and J assigned. Such tables are incomplete; in checked studies, under half of the missing clones stem from an unresolved V gene, and the remainder is unexplained. Clone size and V and J calls were adopted from that table, with D and trimming inferred from the DNA. The sample data list approximately 2,200,000 clones, and 90% to 95% of these were observed just once. 1.5% to 2% of the sample lies in the top ten.

In the case of this clone: Its antigen remains undetermined. The input lacks base qualities; no much larger clone sits a single base away.

Sequencing input: naive CD8+ T cells from PBMCs. The cell subset or site label of this sample denotes: CD45RA+CCR7+. The receptor was derived from a man between 18 and 35 years old in good health. Some clones in this sample may be carry-over from other donors' samples.

CDR3 protein: CASSVDEREGLSSSEQYF. The nucleotide sequence reads TGTGCCAGCAGCGTAGATGAGCGGGAGGGCCTCTCTTCAAGCGAGCAGTACTTC. In this chain, TRBV9 is recombined with TRBJ2-7; 10 nucleotides in the junction match TRBD2. Clipping removes 0 bases from V and 6 bases from J, with 15 as the unmatched junction base count. Its CDR3 holds 18 amino acids, cysteine through phenylalanine. The sequence is cut down to CDR3 DNA, 54 bases in frame from base 1. The germline V gene yields SGDLS for CDR1 and YYNGEE for CDR2.